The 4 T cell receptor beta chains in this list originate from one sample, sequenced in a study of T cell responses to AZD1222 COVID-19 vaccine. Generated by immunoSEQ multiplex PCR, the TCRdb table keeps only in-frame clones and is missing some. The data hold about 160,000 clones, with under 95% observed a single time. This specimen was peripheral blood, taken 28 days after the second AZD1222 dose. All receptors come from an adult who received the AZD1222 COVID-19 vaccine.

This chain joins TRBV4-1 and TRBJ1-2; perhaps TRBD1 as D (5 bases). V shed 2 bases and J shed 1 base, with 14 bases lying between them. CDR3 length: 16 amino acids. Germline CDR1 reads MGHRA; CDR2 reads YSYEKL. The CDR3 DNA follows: TGCGCCAGCAGCCAAACGGTGGGGCAGTTTAACTATGGCTACACCTTC. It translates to CASSQTVGQFNYGYTF.

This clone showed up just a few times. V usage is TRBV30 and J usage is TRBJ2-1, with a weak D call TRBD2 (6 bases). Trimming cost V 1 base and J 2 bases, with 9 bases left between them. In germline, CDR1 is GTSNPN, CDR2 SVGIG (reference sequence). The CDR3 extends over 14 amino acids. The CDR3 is CAWSAGLTYNEQFF. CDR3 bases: TGTGCCTGGAGTGCGGGACTGACCTACAATGAGCAGTTCTTC.

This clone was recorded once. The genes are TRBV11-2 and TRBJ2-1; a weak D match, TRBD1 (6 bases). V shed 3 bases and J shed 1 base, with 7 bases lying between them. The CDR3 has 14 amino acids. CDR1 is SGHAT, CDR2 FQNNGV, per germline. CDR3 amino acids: CASSFGQSYNEQFF. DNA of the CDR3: TGTGCCAGCAGCTTCGGACAGTCCTACAATGAGCAGTTCTTC.

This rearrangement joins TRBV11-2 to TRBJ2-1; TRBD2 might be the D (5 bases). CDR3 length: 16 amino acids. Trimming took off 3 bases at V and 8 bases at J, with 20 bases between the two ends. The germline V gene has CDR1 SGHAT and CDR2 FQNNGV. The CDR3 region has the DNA TGTGCCAGCAGCTTCGACCGAGACTATGGTAGAGATGAGCAGTTCTTC. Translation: CASSFDRDYGRDEQFF.